The rows below give T cell receptor beta chains drawn from one sample of a study of cytomegalovirus exposure and HLA in healthy donors. The method was immunoSEQ multiplex PCR; TCRdb's version includes in-frame clones alone and lacks a portion of them. The sample shows 120,000 or so clones, 6.5% to 9.5% of them seen only once. Sequencing was performed on PBMCs. The receptors come from a woman between 35 and 50 years old in good health and CMV-seropositive. Both conserved end residues are part of each CDR3. The D gene is left open where the match is weak. Only some rows state a clone size, as once, few, many or a class for expanded clones.

D gene	V gene	J gene	clone size	CDR3 protein	CDR3 DNA
TRBD2	TRBV9	TRBJ2-5	few	CASSVRGGMQETQYF	TGTGCCAGCAGCGTACGCGGGGGGATGCAAGAGACCCAGTACTTC
TRBD1	TRBV11-2	TRBJ1-3	few	CASSKDRSSGNTIYF	TGTGCCAGCAGCAAGGACAGGAGCTCTGGAAACACCATATATTTT
TRBD1	TRBV19	TRBJ1-6	few	CASRYRGYNSPLHF	TGTGCCAGTAGGTACAGGGGATATAATTCACCCCTCCACTTT
TRBD2	TRBV7-2	TRBJ2-1	few	CASSLVAGGQFEQFF	TGTGCCAGCAGCTTAGTAGCGGGGGGGCAGTTTGAGCAGTTCTTC
-	TRBV5-1	TRBJ1-4	few	CASSPGRPTNEKLFF	TGCGCCAGCAGCCCAGGCCGCCCAACTAATGAAAAACTGTTTTTT
-	TRBV14	TRBJ1-2	-	CASSARRTAYGYTF	TGTGCCAGCAGCGCGAGGAGGACAGCCTATGGCTACACCTTC
-	TRBV5-6	TRBJ2-1	few	CASSLVLRVDAHNEQFF	TGTGCCAGCAGCTTGGTATTGAGGGTCGACGCGCACAATGAGCAGTTCTTC
TRBD2	TRBV7-6	TRBJ2-7	few	CASSLAGGGAYEQYF	TGTGCCAGCAGCTTAGCGGGCGGGGGGGCCTACGAGCAGTACTTC
-	TRBV13	TRBJ1-1	-	CASSPGRENTEAFF	TGTGCCAGCAGCCCAGGCAGGGAGAACACTGAAGCTTTCTTT
TRBD2	TRBV2	TRBJ2-1	few	CASPSAATSGGIGNEQFF	TGTGCCAGCCCCTCCGCCGCGACTAGCGGGGGGATAGGGAATGAGCAGTTCTTC
-	TRBV5-1	TRBJ2-7	few	CASSLSGAYEQYF	TGCGCCAGCAGCTTGTCGGGGGCCTACGAGCAGTACTTC
-	TRBV6-5	TRBJ1-1	-	CASSYSAGVGNTEAFF	TGTGCCAGCAGTTATTCCGCGGGGGTGGGGAACACTGAAGCTTTCTTT
-	TRBV6-6	TRBJ1-4	-	CASRAPTNEKLFF	TGTGCCAGCAGGGCTCCAACTAATGAAAAACTGTTTTTT
TRBD2	TRBV18	TRBJ2-1	few	CASSPLAGGTQFF	TGTGCCAGCTCACCCCTAGCGGGGGGGACCCAGTTCTTC
-	TRBV7-9	TRBJ1-2	few	CASSLGQASSYGYTF	TGTGCCAGCAGCTTAGGCCAGGCCTCATCTTATGGCTACACCTTC
-	TRBV13	TRBJ2-1	many	CASSLGDYGNEQFF	TGTGCCAGCAGCTTAGGGGACTACGGCAATGAGCAGTTCTTC
-	TRBV5-1	TRBJ1-1	-	CASSPAGNTEAFF	TGCGCCAGCAGCCCGGCGGGAAACACTGAAGCTTTCTTT
TRBD2	TRBV5-3	TRBJ2-1	-	CARSLGRGGINEQFF	TGTGCCAGAAGCCTGGGGCGGGGGGGCATCAATGAGCAGTTCTTC
TRBD1	TRBV30	TRBJ2-7	few	CALTGQGYEQYF	TGTGCCTTGACTGGACAGGGCTACGAGCAGTACTTC
-	TRBV7-9	TRBJ2-7	few	CASSLGGSTYEQYF	TGTGCCAGCAGCTTAGGGGGCTCTACCTACGAGCAGTACTTC
TRBD1	TRBV7-9	TRBJ2-7	-	CASSLVRRDSSRRTYEQYF	TGTGCCAGCAGCTTAGTGCGACGGGACAGCTCTCGTCGGACCTACGAGCAGTACTTC
TRBD2	TRBV6-4	TRBJ2-3	few	CASSDSASGTQYF	TGTGCCAGCAGTGACTCGGCTAGCGGGACGCAGTATTTT
-	TRBV7-2	TRBJ1-5	few	CASSLGERRSQPQHF	TGTGCCAGCAGCTTAGGAGAGCGTCGGAGTCAGCCCCAGCATTTT
-	TRBV27	TRBJ1-1	few	CASRAGTEAFF	TGTGCCAGCAGGGCGGGCACTGAAGCTTTCTTT
-	TRBV5-8	TRBJ2-2	few	CASSLTGINTGELFF	TGTGCCAGCAGCTTGACAGGGATTAACACCGGGGAGCTGTTTTTT
TRBD2	TRBV5-5	TRBJ2-3	few	CASSLAGTSGITDTQYF	TGTGCCAGCAGCCTAGCGGGGACCTCGGGCATAACAGATACGCAGTATTTT
TRBD1	TRBV2	TRBJ1-2	few	CASSGGTGVPNYGYTF	TGTGCCAGCAGTGGGGGGACAGGGGTTCCTAACTATGGCTACACCTTC
-	TRBV2	TRBJ1-2	-	CASSEGNLAGYTF	TGTGCCAGCAGTGAAGGAAATTTAGCTGGCTACACCTTC
TRBD2	TRBV28	TRBJ2-1	few	CASGAASGGAGNEQFF	TGTGCCAGCGGCGCGGCTAGCGGGGGGGCGGGGAATGAGCAGTTCTTC
-	TRBV10-1	TRBJ2-3	few	CASSDKSYTQYF	TGCGCCAGCAGTGATAAGAGTTATACGCAGTATTTT
-	TRBV7-9	TRBJ2-3	-	CASSWGSNTDTQYF	TGTGCCAGCAGCTGGGGCAGTAACACAGATACGCAGTATTTT
-	TRBV7-4	TRBJ1-5	-	CASSLAEGIDQPQHF	TGTGCCAGCAGCTTGGCGGAGGGAATTGATCAGCCCCAGCATTTT
-	TRBV7-9	TRBJ2-5	-	CASRLTGAGGQETQYF	TGTGCCAGCCGACTAACAGGGGCGGGGGGTCAAGAGACCCAGTACTTC
-	TRBV6-1	TRBJ1-1	-	CASSGTPNTEAFF	TGTGCCAGCAGTGGGACACCTAACACTGAAGCTTTCTTT
TRBD1	TRBV7-9	TRBJ1-2	few	CASSYVSGTGGFGYTF	TGTGCCAGCAGCTACGTTTCCGGGACAGGGGGCTTTGGCTACACCTTC
TRBD2	TRBV5-1	TRBJ2-1	few	CASSRGVDEQFF	TGCGCCAGCAGCCGGGGGGTGGATGAGCAGTTCTTC
-	TRBV5-1	TRBJ1-1	-	CASSLWGDTEAFF	TGCGCCAGCAGCTTGTGGGGCGACACTGAAGCTTTCTTT
TRBD1	TRBV5-1	TRBJ1-1	-	CASSLQGQGVSYNTEAFF	TGCGCCAGCAGCTTGCAAGGCCAGGGGGTTTCGTACAACACTGAAGCTTTCTTT
TRBD1	TRBV29-1	TRBJ1-1	-	CSVGQGGNTEAFF	TGCAGCGTCGGACAGGGTGGCAACACTGAAGCTTTCTTT
TRBD1	TRBV6-6	TRBJ2-7	-	CASSPVGTGAYEQYF	TGTGCCAGCAGCCCCGTGGGGACAGGGGCCTACGAGCAGTACTTC
TRBD2	TRBV5-1	TRBJ2-3	few	CASSVRGETDTQYF	TGCGCCAGCAGCGTGCGGGGGGAGACAGATACGCAGTATTTT
TRBD1	TRBV13	TRBJ1-6	-	CASSLWVGQGAVRGNSPLHF	TGTGCCAGCAGCTTATGGGTTGGACAGGGAGCTGTAAGGGGTAATTCACCCCTCCACTTT